This is a list of T cell receptor beta chains from one sample in a study of blood T cell repertoires in COVID-19. Method: immunoSEQ multiplex PCR; TCRdb's copy keeps in-frame clones and lacks some. The table has about 76,000 clones, over 75% seen once; the top ten hold 5.8%. The source material was peripheral blood. Receptor source: a middle-aged man with active COVID-19. CDR3s include the opening cysteine and the closing phenylalanine or tryptophan. The D gene is left open where the match is weak.

TRBJ2-1 | TRBD2 | TRBV30 | CAWIGLAGVFNEQFF | TGTGCCTGGATAGGCCTAGCGGGAGTTTTCAATGAGCAGTTCTTC
TRBJ2-1 | NA | TRBV28 | CASSLIGGAHNEQFF | TGTGCCAGCAGTTTGATCGGAGGGGCCCACAATGAGCAGTTCTTC
TRBJ2-3 | TRBD2 | TRBV5-1 | CASSSDFGGGTQYF | TGCGCCAGCAGCTCGGATTTCGGGGGAGGGACGCAGTATTTT
TRBJ2-5 | NA | TRBV29-1 | CSVERGRRTLQETQYF | TGCAGCGTTGAACGTGGGCGCAGAACCCTCCAAGAGACCCAGTACTTC
TRBJ2-1 | NA | TRBV7-7 | CASSFDSRAEQFF | TGTGCCAGCAGCTTTGACAGTAGGGCAGAGCAGTTCTTC
TRBJ1-1 | NA | TRBV25-1 | CASSETQPGFVNTEAFF | TGTGCCAGCAGTGAAACCCAGCCAGGGTTCGTAAACACTGAAGCTTTCTTT
TRBJ2-7 | NA | TRBV5-1 | CASSLSRYEQYF | TGCGCCAGCAGCTTGTCCAGGTACGAGCAGTACTTC
TRBJ2-7 | NA | TRBV7-9 | CASSRESIGEQYF | TGTGCCAGCAGCCGCGAGTCGATTGGCGAGCAGTACTTC
TRBJ1-2 | TRBD1 | TRBV11-2 | CASRAPGQTFYGYTF | TGTGCCAGCAGGGCCCCGGGACAGACTTTCTATGGCTACACCTTC
TRBJ1-3 | TRBD1 | TRBV5-1 | CASRFRENRGDTIYF | TGCGCCAGCAGGTTCCGTGAAAACAGGGGAGACACCATATATTTT
TRBJ1-3 | NA | TRBV7-2 | CASSLQGSGNTIYF | TGTGCCAGCAGCTTACAGGGCTCTGGAAACACCATATATTTT
TRBJ1-2 | NA | TRBV7-2 | CASSPRTAYGYTF | TGTGCCAGCAGCCCGAGGACAGCCTATGGCTACACCTTC
TRBJ1-3 | NA | TRBV10-3 | CAISDGAGNTIYF | TGTGCCATCAGTGATGGAGCTGGAAACACCATATATTTT
TRBJ2-7 | TRBD1 | TRBV5-8 | CASSRRDSYEQYF | TGTGCCAGCAGCCGCCGGGACAGCTACGAGCAGTACTTC
TRBJ1-2 | NA | TRBV28 | CASSSKGYGYTF | TGTGCCAGCAGTTCGAAGGGGTATGGCTACACCTTC
TRBJ2-6 | NA | TRBV18 | CASSREASGANVLTF | TGTGCCAGCTCCCGAGAAGCCTCTGGGGCCAACGTCCTGACTTTC
TRBJ1-3 | NA | TRBV7-8 | CASSLAWAGPGNTIYF | TGTGCCAGCAGCTTAGCGTGGGCAGGGCCTGGAAACACCATATATTTT
TRBJ1-1 | TRBD1 | TRBV25-1 | CASSEYGTGNTEAFF | TGTGCCAGCAGTGAATATGGGACAGGGAACACTGAAGCTTTCTTT
TRBJ2-1 | TRBD1 | TRBV11-2 | CASSLQGASYNEQFF | TGTGCCAGCAGTTTACAGGGGGCATCCTACAATGAGCAGTTCTTC
TRBJ1-5 | TRBD1 | TRBV6-5 | CASRHTGTGQQPQHF | TGTGCCAGCAGACACACCGGGACAGGGCAACAGCCCCAGCATTTT
TRBJ1-1 | NA | TRBV6-2/TRBV6-3 | CASSYSFTGTEAFF | TGTGCCAGCAGTTACTCTTTCACAGGCACTGAAGCTTTCTTT
TRBJ2-7 | TRBD2 | TRBV12-3/TRBV12-4 | CASSLGTTNEQYF | TGTGCCAGCAGCCTAGGGACTACAAACGAGCAGTACTTC
TRBJ2-3 | TRBD2 | TRBV15 | CATSRDLAGGGDTQYF | TGTGCCACCAGCAGAGATCTGGCGGGAGGCGGGGATACGCAGTATTTT